What follows are 26 T cell receptor beta chains derived from one specimen sequenced in a study of breast tumors, draining lymph nodes, adjacent tissues. TCRdb re-called the multiplex PCR reads through MiXCR, storing one row per CDR3 protein. The sample shows 80,000 to 130,000 distinct CDR3 sequences, around 21% of them seen only once. Axillary draining lymph nodes of breast cancer patients supplied the node samples. Sequencing was carried out using axillary lymph node tissue. These receptors came from a female donor with breast cancer. Some clones in this sample may be carry-over from other donors' samples.

This clonotype was observed many times. V and J are TRBV5-8 and TRBJ1-2, with D possibly being TRBD1 (6 bases). The V end was cut by 4 bases, the J end by 5 bases, with 18 bases between. CDR3 size: 15 residues. Germline V gene data show CDR1 as SGHTS and CDR2 as YDEGEE. The CDR3 bases are TGTGCCAGCAGCAAGGACAGTGCCCCTTGGTATGGCTACACCTTC. It encodes CASSKDSAPWYGYTF. The full variable domain, in which reference TRBV5-8 and TRBJ1-2 provide the parts outside the CDR3, is EAGVTQSPTHLIKTRGQQATLRCSPISGHTSVYWYQQALGLGLQFLLWYDEGEERNRGNFPPRFSGRQFPNYSSELNVNALELEDSALYLCASSKDSAPWYGYTFGSGTRLTVV.

Notes on this clonotype: A read error may explain this, as a much larger clone is one base away. This sequence joins TRBV7-9 and TRBJ2-1; a possible D gene is TRBD2 (6 bases). The CDR3 runs to 14 residues. Per the germline V gene, CDR1 is SEHNR and CDR2 is FQNEAQ (reference sequence). The CDR3 DNA follows: TGTGCCAGCAGCTTCGGGAGCTCCTACACTGAGCAGTTCTTC. This sequence encodes CASSFGSSYTEQFF.

This clonotype turned up a few times. This clone may be a read error of a much larger clone one base away. The chain joins TRBV27 to TRBJ2-7; 8 bases fit TRBD1. V shed 6 bases, J shed 2 bases, and the junction held 6 bases outside the gene matches. The CDR3 totals 14 residues. Germline CDR1 reads MNHEY; CDR2 reads SMNVEV (reference sequence). This chain's CDR3 is CASRGTGAAYEQYF. CDR3 nucleotides: TGTGCCAGCAGAGGGACAGGAGCCGCCTACGAGCAGTACTTC.

Many counts were recorded for this clonotype. J is TRBJ2-1 and V is TRBV7-9; 7 bases align to TRBD2. This CDR3 is built from 15 residues. Trimming cost V 6 bases and J 0 bases; bases outside gene matches: 5. In germline, CDR1 is SEHNR, CDR2 FQNEAQ (reference sequence). The CDR3 here is CASSPSGNSYNEQFF. In DNA form, the CDR3 reads TGTGCCAGCAGTCCTAGCGGCAACTCCTACAATGAGCAGTTCTTC.

This clonotype was observed a handful of times. The rearrangement uses TRBV27 and TRBJ2-3; tentatively, D is TRBD2 (5 bases). V lost 0 bases and J lost 6, with 13 bases in between. The CDR3 contains 15 residues. The germline CDR1 and CDR2 sequences are MNHEY and SMNVEV (reference sequence). The CDR3 DNA reads TGTGCCAGCAGTTTATCGGGCAGAGGGTTCGATACGCAGTATTTT. This sequence encodes CASSLSGRGFDTQYF.

Note on this clonotype: A clone one base away is much larger, so this may be a read error. The chain combines TRBV7-9 with TRBJ1-6; D perhaps matches TRBD1 (5 bases). Germline V gene data show CDR1 as SEHNR and CDR2 as FQNEAQ (reference sequence). The CDR3 loop spans 14 amino acids. The CDR3 loop reads CAGSFDSQNSPLHF. The CDR3 bases are TGTGCCGGCAGCTTCGACAGCCAGAATTCACCCCTCCACTTT.

This clonotype was seen many times. The J gene is TRBJ2-7, the V gene TRBV27, with D maybe TRBD2 (5 bases). CDR1 and CDR2 (germline): MNHEY, SMNVEV (reference sequence). The CDR3 length is 14 residues. With 2 bases removed from V and 3 bases from J, the gap between germline ends came to 11 bases. The CDR3 DNA is TGTGCCAGCAGTTTAGGGCGGGTGTTCTACGAGCAGTACTTC. Its protein is CASSLGRVFYEQYF.

This clonotype was counted ten times or more. The chain combines TRBV27 with TRBJ1-5; D is undetermined. CDR3 length equals 15 residues. V was pared by 2 bases and J by 6 bases, with 14 bases between. Germline-derived CDR1 and CDR2 are MNHEY and SMNVEV (reference sequence). In DNA form, the CDR3 reads TGTGCCAGCAGTTTAACTTCCTGGGGTGGTCAGCCCCAGCATTTT. Translation: CASSLTSWGGQPQHF.

This clonotype was detected ten times or more. The genes are TRBV19 and TRBJ1-5; D may be TRBD1 (6 bases). V lost 4 bases to trimming and J lost 3 bases, with 13 bases between them. Germline V gives CDR1 LNHDA, CDR2 SQIVND (reference sequence). This CDR3 is built from 15 residues. The CDR3 reads CASSRGGEVNQPQHF. The DNA of the CDR3 is TGTGCCAGTAGTAGAGGGGGGGAGGTCAATCAGCCCCAGCATTTT.

The chain couples TRBV27 to TRBJ2-6; TRBD1 agrees at 8 bases. CDR3 length: 19 residues. V was pared by 2 bases and J by 0 bases, with 9 bases of the junction left unmatched. In germline, CDR1 is MNHEY, CDR2 SMNVEV (reference sequence). CDR3 in DNA: TGTGCCAGCAGTTTAGAATCCGGACAGGGCTTCTCTGGGGCCAACGTCCTGACTTTC. Amino acid sequence: CASSLESGQGFSGANVLTF.

This clonotype has at least ten counts. V and J are TRBV5-1 and TRBJ2-7, with D possibly being TRBD1 (5 bases). Trimming cost V 4 bases and J 5 bases, with 25 bases left between them. CDR1 SGHRS and CDR2 YFSETQ come from the germline V gene. The CDR3 is 17 residues long. The DNA of the CDR3 is TGCGCCAGCAGCCCCCGTCCTCAGGGTTTTCGGTTCAACGAGCAGTACTTC. Encoded protein: CASSPRPQGFRFNEQYF.

The sample holds many counts of this clonotype. The chain joins TRBV5-6 to TRBJ2-3; tentatively, D is TRBD1 (6 bases). Trimming cost V 3 bases and J 0 bases, with 11 bases left between them. Per germline, CDR1 SGHDT and CDR2 YYEEEE. The CDR3 runs 15 residues. CDR3 region: CASSWSGVSTDTQYF. CDR3 coding DNA: TGTGCCAGCAGCTGGTCAGGGGTTAGCACAGATACGCAGTATTTT.

Note on this clonotype: Germline is not matched at one junction end, which may reflect a read error. J is TRBJ1-2 and V is TRBV5-4; D is unclear. The CDR3 totals 13 residues. The germline CDR1 and CDR2 sequences are SGHNT and YYREEE (reference sequence). In DNA, the CDR3 is TGTGCCAGCGGCCCGATGGCCGACTTAGGCTGCACCTTC. This encodes CASGPMADLGCTF.

To note about this clonotype: Lacking the conserved final phenylalanine or tryptophan, this CDR3 likely reflects a read error. The chain has TRBV7-6 and TRBJ1-1, with D uncertain. The CDR3 spans 13 residues. The germline V and J ends were trimmed by 0 bases and 3 bases, with 5 bases remaining between them. CDR1 and CDR2 (germline): SGHVS, FNYEAQ. The CDR3 region has the DNA TGTGCCAGCAGCTTAGCGACCCACACTGAAGCTTTCCTT. Its protein is CASSLATHTEAFL.

The gene calls are TRBV4-1 and TRBJ2-1; 13 bases fit TRBD2. This CDR3 spans 16 amino acids. After removal of 7 bases from V and 7 bases from J, the junction contained 10 bases not matched to a gene. Germline CDR1 reads MGHRA; CDR2 reads YSYEKL. The chain's CDR3 is CASTARGLAGSNEQFF. The CDR3 DNA reads as TGCGCCAGCACCGCTCGGGGACTAGCGGGATCTAATGAGCAGTTCTTC.

This clonotype was recorded at least ten times. V gene TRBV30 combines with J gene TRBJ1-2; no reliable D call. The CDR3 is 13 residues long. CDR1 is GTSNPN, CDR2 SVGIG, per germline (reference sequence). The V and J ends lost 8 bases and 0 bases respectively, with 13 bases between them. CDR3 DNA: TGTGCCCTCCGTACGCGTTCTAACTATGGCTACACCTTC. Amino acid sequence: CALRTRSNYGYTF. The full variable domain, with the rest looked up from reference TRBV30 and TRBJ1-2, is SQTIHQWPATLVQPVGSPLSLECTVEGTSNPNLYWYRQAAGRGLQLLFYSVGIGQISSEVPQNLSASRPQDRQFILSSKKLLLSDSGFYLCALRTRSNYGYTFGSGTRLTVV.

For this clonotype: This may come from a read error, since a much larger clone is one base off. V is TRBV5-4 and J is TRBJ2-5; D may be TRBD1 (6 bases). CDR1 and CDR2 (germline): SGHNT, YYREEE (reference sequence). V lost 2 bases, J lost 5 bases, and 16 bases lay in between. The CDR3 length is 15 residues. The CDR3 reads CASSLRATGQETQYF. In DNA form, the CDR3 reads TGTGCCAGCAGCTTACGGGCGACCGGACAGGAGACCCAGTACTTC.

Notes on this clonotype: This sequence may be a read error, since a much larger clone differs from it by one base. The chain combines TRBV29-1 with TRBJ2-3; 10 bases are shared with TRBD1. This CDR3 contains 14 residues. The germline gives CDR1 SQVTM, CDR2 ANQGSEA. Trimming took 6 bases from V and 7 from J; bases not matched to a gene: 10. CDR3 bases: TGCAGCGTGGGTCGGGGGACAGGGGAAAATACGCAGTATTTT. Protein sequence: CSVGRGTGENTQYF.

This clonotype was detected a few times. A read error may explain this, as a much larger clone is one base away. The CDR3 end shows no conserved phenylalanine or tryptophan, and so a read error is likely. V is TRBV20-1 and J is TRBJ2-7; 8 nucleotides match TRBD1. Germline V gene sequence: CDR1 DFQATT, CDR2 SNEGSKA (reference sequence). This CDR3 region has 11 residues. The CDR3 loop reads CVTGVGDEQYL. The CDR3 DNA follows: TGCGTGACAGGGGTAGGAGACGAGCAGTACCTC.

At least ten counts were recorded for this clonotype. The chain is built from TRBV11-2 and TRBJ1-3; D is uncertain. The V gene lost 1 base and the J gene lost 0 bases, with 10 bases spanning the gap. The CDR3 extends over 16 amino acids. CDR1 is SGHAT, CDR2 FQNNGV, per germline. The CDR3 bases are TGTGCCAGCAGCTTAGTTGCGGTCGACTCTGGAAACACCATATATTTT. Protein: CASSLVAVDSGNTIYF.

This clonotype was seen a single time. The genes are TRBV6-1 and TRBJ1-6; 10 bases fit TRBD1. With 1 base clipped from V and 6 bases from J, the junction kept 0 bases outside the gene matches. Germline V gene lookup returns CDR1 MNHNS and CDR2 SASEGT. CDR3 size: 15 residues. This CDR3 reads CASSEGDRGNSPLHF. The CDR3 nucleotides read TGTGCCAGCAGTGAAGGGGACAGGGGTAATTCACCCCTCCACTTT.

This clonotype was seen only a few times. This could be a read error, since a much larger clone is one nucleotide away. The rearrangement uses TRBV7-2 and TRBJ1-3, with 7 bases matching TRBD1. Germline values: CDR1 SGHTA, CDR2 FQGNSA. This CDR3 has 15 amino acids. The CDR3 region is CASSLTGTSGDTIYF. In DNA, the CDR3 is TGTGCCAGCAGCTTGACAGGGACCTCTGGAGACACCATATATTTT.

This clonotype came up a few times. Being one base from a much bigger clone, this may be a read error. Likely a read error: the CDR3 ends without its conserved phenylalanine or tryptophan. The J gene is TRBJ2-7, the V gene TRBV11-2; the match to TRBD1 covers 8 bases. With 5 bases clipped from V and 2 bases from J, the junction kept 8 bases outside the gene matches. CDR3 length equals 15 residues. Looked up from germline, CDR1 is SGHAT and CDR2 is FQNNGV. In nucleotides, the CDR3 is TGTGCCAGCAGCGTACAGGGGGGAAATGCCTACGAGCAGTACTCC. Its protein product is CASSVQGGNAYEQYS.

This clonotype was seen repeatedly, ten times or more. The chain carries TRBV20-1 and TRBJ2-4; D may be TRBD1 (6 bases). The germline V and J ends were trimmed by 0 bases and 6 bases, with 12 bases remaining between them. The CDR3 sequence is 14 residues long. The germline V gene encodes CDR1 DFQATT and CDR2 SNEGSKA (reference sequence). The DNA for the CDR3 is TGCAGTGCTAGAGATACGGCAGGGGTAAACATTCAGTACTTC. Encoded protein: CSARDTAGVNIQYF.

This clonotype was seen repeatedly, ten times or more. J is TRBJ2-7 and V is TRBV20-1; no clear D. Between the trimmed V and J ends, which lost 4 bases and 4 bases, there was a span of 14 bases. This CDR3 contains 13 residues. The germline CDR1 and CDR2 sequences are DFQATT and SNEGSKA (reference sequence). Here the CDR3 reads CSANPVGLYEQYF. The CDR3 DNA follows: TGCAGTGCTAACCCGGTAGGGTTATACGAGCAGTACTTC.

This clonotype has a count of ten or more. J is TRBJ2-5 and V is TRBV2; D gene ambiguous. V lost 6 bases and J 4 bases, leaving 12 bases between the germline ends. Germline V gives CDR1 SNHLY, CDR2 FYNNEI. This CDR3 comprises 13 residues. The CDR3: CASSAYRAETQYF. The DNA for the CDR3 is TGTGCCAGCAGCGCCTATAGGGCAGAGACCCAGTACTTC.